The 17 T cell receptor beta chains below were found in one sample sequenced in a study of cytomegalovirus exposure and HLA in healthy donors. 60 Vbeta and 13 Jbeta primers were used in PCR. Profiling relied on immunoSEQ multiplex PCR, and the TCRdb table lists in-frame clones only, not all of them. The table has roughly 110,000 clones, 82% seen once. Sequencing used PBMCs. All receptors come from a man between 25 and 39 years old in good health and CMV-seropositive.

The genes are TRBV7-2 and TRBJ1-4, with 8 bases lining up with TRBD1. There are 15 residues in the CDR3. The V segment lost 5 bases and the J segment 5 bases; nucleotides outside the gene matches: 7. Germline V gene data show CDR1 as SGHTA and CDR2 as FQGNSA. DNA for the CDR3: TGTGCCAGCAGCCGTCAGAGACAGGGGAATGAAAAACTGTTTTTT. Translating it yields CASSRQRQGNEKLFF.

V and J are TRBV2 and TRBJ1-5, with TRBD1 matching 7 bases. The V and J ends lost 4 bases and 0 bases, in that order; junction bases with no gene match: 3. Germline loops: CDR1 SNHLY, CDR2 FYNNEI. The CDR3 is 15 residues long. The CDR3 sequence is CASSGTGNSNQPQHF. The DNA for the CDR3 is TGTGCCAGCAGTGGGACAGGTAATAGCAATCAGCCCCAGCATTTT. Looking up the rest from reference TRBV2 and TRBJ1-5 gives the full variable domain: EPEVTQTPSHQVTQMGQEVILRCVPISNHLYFYWYRQILGQKVEFLVSFYNNEISEKSEIFDDQFSVERPDGSNFTLKIRSTKLEDSAMYFCASSGTGNSNQPQHFGDGTRLSIL.

V usage is TRBV5-4 and J usage is TRBJ2-5; possible D gene TRBD2, 6 bases. The CDR3 covers 14 residues. Per the germline V gene, CDR1 is SGHNT and CDR2 is YYREEE (reference sequence). The ends were cut back, 4 bases at V and 2 bases at J, with 12 bases in the middle. CDR3 sequence: CASSGGTVQETQYF. The CDR3 nucleotides read TGTGCCAGCAGCGGTGGGACTGTACAAGAGACCCAGTACTTC.

V is TRBV11-2 and J is TRBJ2-3, with 10 bases lining up with TRBD2. Germline V gives CDR1 SGHAT, CDR2 FQNNGV. This CDR3 has 15 residues. Germline trimming cut 4 bases from V and 2 bases from J; bases unmatched to any gene: 3. The CDR3 sequence: CASSSTSGDTDTQYF. The CDR3 DNA reads as TGTGCCAGCAGCTCCACTAGCGGGGACACAGATACGCAGTATTTT.

This clone was detected a few times. Distinct nucleotide sequences in the sample also encode this CDR3. The chain has TRBV4-1 and TRBJ1-1; D remains ambiguous. CDR1 and CDR2 (germline): MGHRA, YSYEKL. CDR3 length: 13 residues. Trimming removed 4 bases from V and 1 base from J, with 7 bases in between. CDR3 nucleotides: TGCGCCAGCAGCCCTGACAAGAACACTGAAGCTTTCTTT. Translation: CASSPDKNTEAFF.

This chain joins TRBV4-1 and TRBJ2-7; 9 bases line up with TRBD1. V lost 3 bases to trimming and J lost 5 bases; unmatched junction nucleotides: 8. Germline assignment: CDR1 MGHRA and CDR2 YSYEKL. CDR3 length equals 15 residues. CDR3 in DNA: TGCGCCAGCAGCCAGAGGGGACAGGGCGGAAACGAGCAGTACTTC. Its protein is CASSQRGQGGNEQYF.

This clone was observed once. The V call is TRBV9, the J call TRBJ2-3; D is unclear. The CDR3 is made up of 15 amino acids. V gave up 3 bases and J gave up 5 bases, with 16 bases separating them. Germline CDR1 reads SGDLS; CDR2 reads YYNGEE. This CDR3 reads CASSALTRIEDTQYF. DNA for the CDR3: TGTGCCAGCAGCGCCTTAACTCGAATAGAAGATACGCAGTATTTT.

The rearrangement joins TRBV29-1 to TRBJ1-6, with 7 bases lining up with TRBD1. Trimming removed 7 bases from V and 9 bases from J; junction bases left unmatched: 9. CDR3 length: 13 amino acids. Germline CDR1 SQVTM, CDR2 ANQGSEA. The CDR3 region is CSALDREGSPLHF. DNA for the CDR3: TGCAGCGCTCTCGACAGGGAAGGTTCACCCCTCCACTTT.

The chain employs TRBV10-1 and TRBJ2-5; D gene unclear. Near its end, the DNA agrees better with TRBJ2-7, so the J call may be wrong. CDR1 is WNHNN and CDR2 is SYGVQD in the germline V gene (reference sequence). CDR3 length: 11 amino acids. The CDR3: CASSDSYEQYF. CDR3 DNA sequence: TGCGCCAGCAGTGATTCCTACGAGCAGTACTTC.

J is TRBJ2-1 and V is TRBV7-9, with TRBD1 as a possible D gene (6 bases). V gave up 5 bases and J gave up 8 bases, with 28 bases separating them. The CDR3 consists of 18 residues. Per germline, CDR1 SEHNR and CDR2 FQNEAQ (reference sequence). The CDR3 reads CASSPETVAAGVRDEQFF. For the CDR3, the DNA is TGTGCCAGCAGCCCCGAAACGGTGGCGGCAGGGGTCAGGGATGAGCAGTTCTTC.

The chain is built from TRBV5-6 and TRBJ2-3; TRBD2 matches 7 bases. This CDR3 contains 16 residues. CDR1 is SGHDT, CDR2 YYEEEE, per germline. The junction had 12 bases not matched to a gene; V was cut back by 6 bases and J by 2 bases. The CDR3 spells CASTVAGQPLTDTQYF. Here the CDR3 DNA reads TGTGCCAGCACCGTAGCGGGCCAGCCACTCACAGATACGCAGTATTTT.

The rearrangement joins TRBV9 to TRBJ1-6; D uncertain. Germline V gene lookup returns CDR1 SGDLS and CDR2 YYNGEE. Trimming took 5 bases from V and 5 from J, leaving 8 bases between them. This CDR3 region has 13 residues. CDR3 residues: CASREENNSPLHF. For the CDR3, the DNA is TGTGCCAGCAGAGAGGAGAATAATTCACCCCTCCACTTT.

The CDR3 here is CASRGPLFSGANEQFF. The CDR3 DNA reads TGTGCCAGTAGGGGACCCCTTTTTAGCGGGGCCAATGAGCAGTTCTTC. The chain joins TRBV19 to TRBJ2-1, with 8 nucleotides matching TRBD2. The CDR3 runs to 16 residues. Germline-derived CDR1 and CDR2 are LNHDA and SQIVND (reference sequence). Germline trimming cut 6 bases from V and 6 bases from J; bases unmatched to any gene: 13.

The chain uses TRBV18 and TRBJ1-2; D unclear. With 4 bases removed from V and 0 bases from J, the gap between germline ends came to 9 bases. CDR1 is KGHSH and CDR2 is LQKENI in the germline V gene. The length of the CDR3 is 14 residues. CDR3 residues: CASSQSPPNYGYTF. CDR3 nucleotides: TGTGCCAGCTCACAGAGTCCTCCTAACTATGGCTACACCTTC.

The chain employs TRBV19 and TRBJ1-6, with 10 bases fitting TRBD1. The J segment lost 5 bases and the V segment lost 4 bases, leaving 8 bases of the junction unmatched. The CDR3 consists of 17 residues. Germline lookup yields CDR1 LNHDA and CDR2 SQIVND (reference sequence). The chain's CDR3 is CASSTTGGQTNNSPLHF. CDR3 DNA: TGTGCCAGTAGTACGACAGGGGGCCAAACGAATAATTCACCCCTCCACTTT.

This clone was seen more than once but under ten times. The V call is TRBV11-2, the J call TRBJ1-2; no definite D call. Trimming removed 4 bases at V and 1 base at J, with 16 bases between. CDR1 is SGHAT, CDR2 FQNNGV, per germline. CDR3 length equals 16 residues. The CDR3 region has the DNA TGTGCCAGCAGCTCCATACTTGGGCCTCTTAACTATGGCTACACCTTC. Protein product: CASSSILGPLNYGYTF.

The V call is TRBV11-3, the J call TRBJ2-5; 14 bases align to TRBD2. The CDR3 is made up of 16 amino acids. V was clipped by 5 bases and J by 5 bases; unmatched bases: 7. Germline CDR1 and CDR2: SGHNT and YENEEA. The CDR3 DNA sequence: TGTGCCAGCAGCCTCCGACTAGCGGGGGGGCGGGAGACCCAGTACTTC. Its translation is CASSLRLAGGRETQYF.